What follows are 9 T cell receptor beta chains derived from one specimen sequenced in a study of patients and donors after allogeneic stem cell transplantation. MiXCR, run by TCRdb on the RT-PCR reads, gives a single entry per CDR3 protein. The data show 150,000 to 250,000 distinct CDR3 sequences, with around two fifths seen just once and 33% held by the top ten. Source material: blood, either unsorted or a sorted T cell fraction (not recorded which). The receptors were gathered from a human donor who was either an allogeneic HSCT recipient or a stem cell or donor lymphocyte infusion donor (not recorded which). It is not recorded whose cells these are; they may come from a transplant donor.

V gene TRBV6-5 combines with J gene TRBJ1-2; D is unresolved. This CDR3 region has 14 residues. Germline CDR1 reads MNHEY; CDR2 reads SVGAGI. V dropped 10 bases and J dropped 2 bases, with 17 bases sitting between them. In DNA form, the CDR3 reads TGTGCCACTTCAACATGGGCAGAGAACTATGGCTACACCTTC. Protein: CATSTWAENYGYTF.

The chain links TRBV7-9 to TRBJ1-2; no reliable D call. The ends were cut back, 5 bases at V and 12 bases at J, with 13 bases in the middle. This CDR3 contains 11 residues. The germline V gene has CDR1 SEHNR and CDR2 FQNEAQ (reference sequence). The CDR3: CASSRVVGNTF. The CDR3 DNA reads TGTGCCAGCAGCCGTGTGGTGGGGAACACCTTC.

This clonotype was counted between two and nine times. The chain has TRBV27 and TRBJ2-5, with D possibly matching TRBD2 (6 bases). The CDR3 is 13 residues long. In germline, CDR1 is MNHEY, CDR2 SMNVEV (reference sequence). V lost 3 bases, J lost 5 bases, and 10 bases lay in between. The CDR3 reads CASSFGGMETQYF. The CDR3, as DNA: TGTGCCAGCAGTTTCGGAGGGATGGAGACCCAGTACTTC.

The chain uses TRBV12-3 or TRBV12-4 and TRBJ1-1; 8 nucleotides line up with TRBD1. Unmatched junction bases numbered 10, after V lost 6 bases and J lost 7 bases. The CDR3 runs to 14 residues. CDR3 nucleotides: TGTGCCAGCAGCCAGACAGGGGTGTCGGGTGAAGCTTTCTTT. As protein: CASSQTGVSGEAFF.

The chain has TRBV28 and TRBJ1-3; possibly TRBD1 for D (6 bases). The CDR3 is made up of 14 amino acids. Trimming shortened V by 1 base and J by 4 bases, and 8 bases separated the two germline ends. Germline V lookup: CDR1 MDHEN, CDR2 SYDVKM. CDR3 nucleotides: TGTGCCAGCAGTTTATCAGGGGTCGGAAACACCATATATTTT. Encoded protein: CASSLSGVGNTIYF.

The rearrangement joins TRBV29-1 to TRBJ2-7, with 7 nucleotides matching TRBD1. The CDR3 has 12 residues. CDR1 SQVTM and CDR2 ANQGSEA come from the germline V gene. Unmatched junction bases numbered 8, after V lost 8 bases and J lost 4 bases. CDR3 region: CSSRDRHYEQYF. In DNA, the CDR3 is TGCAGCTCCCGGGACAGACATTACGAGCAGTACTTC.

The chain recombines TRBV7-8 with TRBJ2-1; 9 bases line up with TRBD2. V shed 3 bases, J shed 3 bases, and the junction held 9 bases outside the gene matches. The CDR3 is made up of 17 amino acids. CDR1 is SGHVS and CDR2 is FQNEAQ in the germline V gene. As DNA, the CDR3 is TGTGCCAGCAGCTTCCGGCTAGCGGGGCCGAGCTACAATGAGCAGTTCTTC. This gives the protein CASSFRLAGPSYNEQFF.

The chain combines TRBV4-3 with TRBJ1-1, with D possibly TRBD1 on 5 matching bases. This CDR3 has 17 residues. Trimming removed 0 bases at V and 4 bases at J, with 18 bases between. CDR1 and CDR2 from the germline V gene are LGHNA and YSLEER. Here the CDR3 reads CASSQEPGQRLGTEAFF. The CDR3, as DNA: TGCGCCAGCAGCCAAGAACCGGGGCAGCGTCTAGGCACTGAAGCTTTCTTT.

The rearrangement links TRBV28 to TRBJ2-1; 10 bases are a match to TRBD2. The germline V gene has CDR1 MDHEN and CDR2 SYDVKM. After removal of 7 bases from V and 5 bases from J, the junction contained 17 bases not matched to a gene. The CDR3 has 18 residues. CDR3 sequence (DNA): TGTGCCAGCACCACACCCAGGGCAGGACTAGCGGAAGACAATGAGCAGTTCTTC. Translation gives CASTTPRAGLAEDNEQFF.